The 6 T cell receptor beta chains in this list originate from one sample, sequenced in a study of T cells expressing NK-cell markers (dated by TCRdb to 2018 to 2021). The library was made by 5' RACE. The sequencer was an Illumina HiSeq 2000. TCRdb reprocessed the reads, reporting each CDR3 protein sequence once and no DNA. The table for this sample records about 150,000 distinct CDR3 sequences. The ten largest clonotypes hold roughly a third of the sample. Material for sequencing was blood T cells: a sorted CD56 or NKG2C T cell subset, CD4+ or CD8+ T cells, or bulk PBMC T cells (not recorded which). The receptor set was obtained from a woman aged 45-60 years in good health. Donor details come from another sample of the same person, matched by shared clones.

The CDR3: CSARDPAGVLPSSYNEQFF. The gene calls are TRBV20-1 and TRBJ2-1; TCRdb selects TRBD2, and the lack of DNA leaves this call unchecked. Germline V lookup: CDR1 DFQATT, CDR2 SNEGSKA (reference sequence). This CDR3 contains 19 residues.

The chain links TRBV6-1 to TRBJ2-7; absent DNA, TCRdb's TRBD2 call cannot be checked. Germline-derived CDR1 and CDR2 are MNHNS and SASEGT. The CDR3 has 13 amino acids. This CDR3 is CASKAGYSYEQYF.

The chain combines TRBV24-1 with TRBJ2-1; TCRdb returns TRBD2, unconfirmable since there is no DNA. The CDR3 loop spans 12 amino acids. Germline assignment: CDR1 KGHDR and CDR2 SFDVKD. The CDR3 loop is CATSGVDNEQFF.

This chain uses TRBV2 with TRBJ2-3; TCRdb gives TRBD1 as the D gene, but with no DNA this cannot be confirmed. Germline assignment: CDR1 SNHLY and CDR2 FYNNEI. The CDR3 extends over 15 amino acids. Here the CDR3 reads CASSGGQGRVHTQYF.

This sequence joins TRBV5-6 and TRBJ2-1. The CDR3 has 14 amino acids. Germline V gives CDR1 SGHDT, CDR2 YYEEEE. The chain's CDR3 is CASSFSGIVGEQFF. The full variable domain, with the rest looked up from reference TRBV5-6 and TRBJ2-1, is DAGVTQSPTHLIKTRGQQVTLRCSPKSGHDTVSWYQQALGQGPQFIFQYYEEEERQRGNFPDRFSGHQFPNYSSELNVNALLLGDSALYLCASSFSGIVGEQFFGPGTRLTVL.

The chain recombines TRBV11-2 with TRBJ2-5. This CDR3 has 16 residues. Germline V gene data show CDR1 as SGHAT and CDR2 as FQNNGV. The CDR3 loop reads CASSVGGTPYQETQYF.